This TCR beta chain came from a study of OX40 agonist ivuxolimab in advanced cancers. For the study at large: The group had a mean age of about 60 years, ranged from 23 to 79, and was 80% to 85% male. Prior therapy, whether anti-PD-1, anti-PD-L1 or anti-CTLA-4, was allowed, and about 39% had some.

To note about this clone: The antigen is not known.

In germline, CDR1 is MNHEY, CDR2 SVGAGI. Trimming at V came to 2 bases and at J to 4 bases, leaving 3 bases not matched to a gene. There are 14 residues in the CDR3. Points from the study as a whole: The investigators did not determine what antigen specificity the expanded peripheral T cells had. Certain nonresponding patients likewise had low normalized T-cell clonal expansion.

The method was immunoSEQ multiplex PCR; TCRdb's version includes in-frame clones alone and lacks a portion of them. There are about 55,000 clones in the sample; around 87% occur only once, and about 12% lies in the top ten. This chain links TRBV6-5 with TRBJ1-1, with 8 bases matching TRBD1. Sequences were derived from CD4+ or CD8+ T cells sorted from blood, sampled in a trial of the OX40 agonist ivuxolimab. This receptor was taken from an adult with an advanced solid tumor such as melanoma, head and neck, liver or kidney cancer. The chain's CDR3 is CASSYTGGVTEAFF. As DNA, the CDR3 is TGTGCCAGCAGTTACACAGGGGGAGTCACTGAAGCTTTCTTT.